The rows below give T cell receptor beta chains drawn from one sample of a study of identical twins. Using its own MiXCR run on the 5' RACE reads, TCRdb lists one record per CDR3 protein. The table shows 200,000 to 250,000 distinct CDR3 sequences, with 5.5% to 7% occurring only once. This sample was shared with a second study, whose subject was yellow fever vaccine responses in identical twins.

The sample comprised memory (CD45RO+) T cells sorted from blood. The receptors stem from a young woman in good health. CDR3s include the opening cysteine and the closing phenylalanine or tryptophan. The D gene is left open where the match is weak. Clone size is not always given. Where it is, it says once, few, many or a class for expanded clones.

clone_size	d_call	cdr3_length	v_call	j_call	cdr3_nt	cdr3_aa
few	TRBD1	14	TRBV12-3/TRBV12-4	TRBJ2-3	TGTGCCAGCAGGCAGACAGGGGTGGGAGATACGCAGTATTTT	CASRQTGVGDTQYF
many	-	12	TRBV24-1	TRBJ2-1	TGTGCCACTCAGACAATTTACAATGAGCAGTTCTTC	CATQTIYNEQFF
many	-	13	TRBV20-1	TRBJ2-7	TGCAGTGCTAGAGATCGGACAGACTACGAGCAGTACTTC	CSARDRTDYEQYF
-	-	13	TRBV18	TRBJ1-1	TGTGCCAGCTCACGACAAGACAGACATGAAGCTTTCTTT	CASSRQDRHEAFF
few	-	14	TRBV4-1	TRBJ1-1	TGCGCCAGCAGCCAAGAGGAGAGATCCACTGAAGCTTTCTTT	CASSQEERSTEAFF
-	-	13	TRBV11-1	TRBJ1-1	TGTGCCAGCGGGATGGTGGCCAACACTGAAGCTTTCTTT	CASGMVANTEAFF
few	TRBD2	15	TRBV6-1	TRBJ2-1	TGTGCCAGCAGTCCAAGCACTAGCGGATCCAATGAGCAGTTCTTC	CASSPSTSGSNEQFF
-	TRBD1	14	TRBV4-1	TRBJ1-2	TGCGCCAGCAGCCAACCCGACAGGGCAGGGGGCTACACCTTC	CASSQPDRAGGYTF
few	-	11	TRBV20-1	TRBJ1-1	TGCAGTGCTATCCTTTACCCTGAAGCTTTCTTT	CSAILYPEAFF
-	TRBD2	17	TRBV5-1	TRBJ2-1	TGCGCCAGCAGCTTGGGATTGACTAGCGGGGGGTTAGATGAGCAGTTCTTC	CASSLGLTSGGLDEQFF
few	TRBD1	19	TRBV2	TRBJ2-6	TGTGCCAGCAGTGAGGTCCCCGCAGGGGGCATCTCTGGGGCCAACGTCCTGACTTTC	CASSEVPAGGISGANVLTF
-	-	14	TRBV6-1	TRBJ2-2	TGTGCCAGCAGCCCCGGGACCGTCGTGGGGGAGCTGTTTTTT	CASSPGTVVGELFF
-	-	15	TRBV11-2	TRBJ1-5	TGTGCCAGCAGCTCAGGGACCGACAAGAACCAGCCCCAGCATTTT	CASSSGTDKNQPQHF
-	-	12	TRBV2	TRBJ2-3	TGTGCCAGCAGTGGGGAATCAGATACGCAGTATTTT	CASSGESDTQYF
many	TRBD2	15	TRBV18	TRBJ2-1	TGTGCCAGCTCATCTCTAGCGGGAGAAGTGGATGAGCAGTTCTTC	CASSSLAGEVDEQFF
few	-	14	TRBV28	TRBJ2-3	TGTGCCAGCAGTTTATTACTGACCACAGATACGCAGTATTTT	CASSLLLTTDTQYF
many	-	15	TRBV5-1	TRBJ2-2	TGCGCCAGCAGCTTGGAAGTATCGAACACCGGGGAGCTGTTTTTT	CASSLEVSNTGELFF
few	-	15	TRBV2	TRBJ2-1	TGTGCCAGCAGTGAAAGGGTAGCCGTCGGCAATGAGCAGTTCTTC	CASSERVAVGNEQFF
many	-	14	TRBV6-1	TRBJ1-2	TGTGCCAGCAGTGAAAGTCAGGGGTTCTATGGCTACACCTTC	CASSESQGFYGYTF
few	-	15	TRBV18	TRBJ2-7	TGTGCCAGCTCACCAGGTGGCAGGGGGGGATACGAGCAGTACTTC	CASSPGGRGGYEQYF
few	TRBD2	16	TRBV7-9	TRBJ2-2	TGTGCCAGCAGCTCCGGACTAGCGGGAGAAACCGGGGAGCTGTTTTTT	CASSSGLAGETGELFF
-	-	14	TRBV3-1	TRBJ2-1	TGTGCCAGCAGCCAAACTAGTTGGGGCGTTGAGCAGTTCTTC	CASSQTSWGVEQFF
many	TRBD1	14	TRBV7-2	TRBJ1-1	TGTGCCAGCAGCCAGGGACAGGGGCACACTGAAGCTTTCTTT	CASSQGQGHTEAFF
few	TRBD2	17	TRBV5-1	TRBJ2-7	TGCGCCAGCAGCTTGGGTTTGCGGGAGGGCCGAGGAGGCGAGCAGTACTTC	CASSLGLREGRGGEQYF
few	TRBD1	16	TRBV6-1	TRBJ2-7	TGTGCCAGCAGTGAAAGGACAGGCGGAGGCTCCTACGAGCAGTACTTC	CASSERTGGGSYEQYF
-	-	14	TRBV6-1	TRBJ1-2	TGTGCCAGCAGACCGACAGAGGGGAACTATGGCTACACCTTC	CASRPTEGNYGYTF
-	-	12	TRBV5-1	TRBJ2-5	TGCGCCAGCAGCCCACCTCCCGGGACCCAGTACTTC	CASSPPPGTQYF
many	TRBD1	17	TRBV28	TRBJ1-1	TGTGCCAGCAGTTTATTTGGACATAACACAGGGGGGACTGAAGCTTTCTTT	CASSLFGHNTGGTEAFF
-	-	17	TRBV15	TRBJ2-2	TGTGCCACCAGCACAGCGAACATGGGTTTTTCCACCGGGGAGCTGTTTTTT	CATSTANMGFSTGELFF
few	-	13	TRBV29-1	TRBJ2-7	TGCAGCGTTGTATTGAGGACAGCCTACGAGCAGTACTTC	CSVVLRTAYEQYF
few	-	14	TRBV20-1	TRBJ2-7	TGCAGTGCTAGAAAACCCACCGGCCGTTACGAGCAGTACTTC	CSARKPTGRYEQYF
-	-	15	TRBV7-9	TRBJ1-3	TGTGCCAGCAGCATTACCGGGCCCTCCTTTGCCACCATATATTTT	CASSITGPSFATIYF
few	-	15	TRBV4-1	TRBJ2-3	TGCGCCAGCAGCCAAGTCGAGGTGGGCCTAGATACGCAGTATTTT	CASSQVEVGLDTQYF
many	-	13	TRBV29-1	TRBJ1-2	TGCAGCGTTGAAACCAGTGGGTTCGATGGCTACACCTTC	CSVETSGFDGYTF
few	-	14	TRBV6-4	TRBJ2-6	TGTGCCAGCAGTGACAGGTCTGGGGCCAACGTCCTGACTTTC	CASSDRSGANVLTF
-	TRBD2	14	TRBV28	TRBJ2-2	TGTGCCAGCAGCCGGGGGGGGGCCTCCGGGGAGCTGTTTTTT	CASSRGGASGELFF
few	TRBD1	17	TRBV15	TRBJ2-1	TGTGCCACCAGCACATCTTCCAGGGGGCTGTCCTACAATGAGCAGTTCTTC	CATSTSSRGLSYNEQFF
-	TRBD2	17	TRBV18	TRBJ2-3	TGTGCCAGCTCACCACCCACTAGCGGGAGAGGCACAGATACGCAGTATTTT	CASSPPTSGRGTDTQYF
many	-	11	TRBV7-2	TRBJ2-1	TGTGCCAGCAGCCAGAGTAGGTGGCAGTTCTTC	CASSQSRWQFF
few	TRBD2	15	TRBV7-2	TRBJ2-3	TGTGCCAGCACCCCGCTGGGCGGGGGGGAGGATACGCAGTATTTT	CASTPLGGGEDTQYF
few	-	15	TRBV29-1	TRBJ2-1	TGCAGCGTCCGGGGTGGGGGGACCAGCTACAATGAGCAGTTCTTC	CSVRGGGTSYNEQFF
few	-	17	TRBV12-1	TRBJ2-1	TGTGCCAGCAGCTTTAGTGGCCGGACAGGCTCCTACAATGAGCAGTTCTTC	CASSFSGRTGSYNEQFF
many	-	15	TRBV5-1	TRBJ2-5	TGCGCCAGCAACCAGGCGGGCCCGGTAGGAGAGACCCAGTACTTC	CASNQAGPVGETQYF
many	TRBD2	17	TRBV9	TRBJ2-3	TGTGCCAGCAGCTTAGAACAACTAGCGGGGGCCACAGATACGCAGTATTTT	CASSLEQLAGATDTQYF
few	-	16	TRBV9	TRBJ2-2	TGTGCCAGCAGCGTAGGCGGGACACGAAACACCGGGGAGCTGTTTTTT	CASSVGGTRNTGELFF
many	-	16	TRBV24-1	TRBJ2-2	TGTGCCACCAGTGAATTCGGACGGGGGAACACCGGGGAGCTGTTTTTT	CATSEFGRGNTGELFF
many	TRBD2	20	TRBV18	TRBJ2-3	TGTGCCAGCTCACTAAAAAGGACAGTCCTAGCGGGGGAGTTCACAGATACGCAGTATTTT	CASSLKRTVLAGEFTDTQYF
few	-	13	TRBV7-9	TRBJ2-7	TGTGCCAGCAGCTTAGAGGCCCGCGGGGAGCAGTACTTC	CASSLEARGEQYF
few	-	15	TRBV12-3/TRBV12-4	TRBJ2-3	TGTGCCAGCAGTTTCCGGGACACTCGCACAGATACGCAGTATTTT	CASSFRDTRTDTQYF
-	-	14	TRBV10-3	TRBJ2-7	TGTGCCATCAATTCCGGGACGGACAATTCAGGGCAGTACTTC	CAINSGTDNSGQYF
many	-	13	TRBV5-5	TRBJ2-1	TGTGCCAGCAGCTTAGGGCCTCGGAATGAGCAGTTCTTC	CASSLGPRNEQFF
-	-	12	TRBV2	TRBJ2-5	TGTGCCACCACGTTGGATCCGGGGACCCAGTACTTC	CATTLDPGTQYF
-	TRBD2	13	TRBV19	TRBJ2-3	TGTGCCACCAAACTAGCGCTCACAGATACGCAGTATTTT	CATKLALTDTQYF
many	-	11	TRBV10-3	TRBJ1-3	TGTGCCAGCAACTCTGGAAACACCATATATTTT	CASNSGNTIYF
-	TRBD2	16	TRBV6-1	TRBJ2-1	TGTGCCAGCAGTCCTGGACTAGCAGCGATGTCTAGTGAGCAGTTCTTC	CASSPGLAAMSSEQFF
-	-	14	TRBV7-2	TRBJ2-1	TGTGCCAGCAGCTCTGGACTGCCCACCAGTGAGCAGTTCTTC	CASSSGLPTSEQFF
many	-	13	TRBV27	TRBJ2-1	TGTGCCAGCAATAAACAGGGTGGCAATGAGCAGTTCTTC	CASNKQGGNEQFF